These 25 T cell receptor beta chains originate from one sample sequenced in a study of CD8+CD57+ T cells in acquired aplastic anemia. The TCR beta profiling, which covered VDJ combination and CDR3 sequence, was carried out using genomic DNA as the template. One entry per CDR3 protein, called by TCRdb with MiXCR from the reads. The sample lists 120,000 or so distinct CDR3 sequences, over 45% occurring once. The specimen was sorted CD4+, CD8+, or CD8+CD57+ T cells (not recorded which) from PBMCs. The receptors shown here come from a human donor in good health, serving as a control.

This clonotype has at least ten counts. The V and J genes are TRBV7-2 and TRBJ2-7, with TRBD1 as a possible D gene (5 bases). This CDR3 has 13 residues. Germline V gene lookup returns CDR1 SGHTA and CDR2 FQGNSA. V lost 4 bases to trimming and J lost 2 bases, with 9 bases between them. CDR3 bases: TGTGCCAGCAGCTCACAGGTGCCCTACGAGCAGTACTTC. It encodes CASSSQVPYEQYF.

The rearrangement uses TRBV9 and TRBJ2-3; D ambiguous. CDR1 and CDR2 (germline): SGDLS, YYNGEE. The CDR3 has 15 amino acids. With 0 bases removed from V and 2 bases from J, the gap between germline ends came to 10 bases. For the CDR3, the DNA is TGTGCCAGCAGCGTAGTAGGTTGGGTCACAGATACGCAGTATTTT. Translating it yields CASSVVGWVTDTQYF.

For this clonotype: An end of the junction does not agree with germline; a read error may underlie this. The CDR3 spells CASSLVQRSEQFF. In nucleotides, the CDR3 is TGTGCTAGCAGCTTAGTACAGAGGAGTGAGCAGTTCTTC. V and J are TRBV7-7 and TRBJ2-1; D not certain. This CDR3 spans 13 amino acids. The germline V gene has CDR1 SSHAT and CDR2 FNYEAQ (reference sequence).

The rearrangement uses TRBV11-1 and TRBJ1-2; maybe TRBD1 (6 bases). Germline assignment: CDR1 SGHAT and CDR2 FQDESV (reference sequence). V was trimmed by 1 base and J by 2 bases, leaving 14 bases between them. The CDR3 spans 16 residues. In DNA, the CDR3 is TGTGCCAGCAGCTTAGAGGCCGGGACAACAAACTATGGCTACACCTTC. Its protein is CASSLEAGTTNYGYTF.

The chain is built from TRBV19 and TRBJ2-6; the D gene could be TRBD1 or TRBD2 (5 bases each). In germline, CDR1 is LNHDA, CDR2 SQIVND (reference sequence). Trimming cost V 1 base and J 3 bases, with 7 bases left between them. The CDR3 is 15 amino acids. CDR3 nucleotide sequence: TGTGCCAGTAGTATAGTGGGGGTTGGGGCCAACGTCCTGACTTTC. This encodes CASSIVGVGANVLTF.

This clonotype was picked up a small number of times. The rearrangement joins TRBV6-5 to TRBJ1-2; no firm D call. Deletions cut 2 bases from V and 8 bases from J, with 15 bases between. CDR3 length: 14 amino acids. CDR1 and CDR2 from the germline V gene are MNHEY and SVGAGI. CDR3 nucleotides: TGTGCCAGCAGTTACAGAGGCTCTCGCGGCGGCTACACCTTC. The encoded protein is CASSYRGSRGGYTF.

Ten or more counts support this clonotype. The V call is TRBV6-1, the J call TRBJ1-2; no clear D. V was shortened by 6 bases and J by 8 bases, with 16 bases between the two germline ends. The germline V gene encodes CDR1 MNHNS and CDR2 SASEGT. There are 13 residues in the CDR3. CDR3 sequence reads: CASSQSDRRGYTF. The CDR3 DNA is TGTGCCAGCAGCCAATCAGACCGACGGGGCTACACCTTC.

This chain joins TRBV4-3 and TRBJ2-7; TRBD1 aligns across 7 bases. CDR3 length: 15 residues. Losses at the gene ends were 3 bases for V and 5 bases for J; bases not matched to a gene: 10. Germline assignment: CDR1 LGHNA and CDR2 YSLEER. The DNA for the CDR3 is TGCGCCAGCAGCCAGAACAACAGGGGATGGGACGAGCAGTACTTC. It encodes CASSQNNRGWDEQYF.

This chain uses TRBV24-1 with TRBJ1-2, with a tentative D call TRBD1 (5 bases). Germline values: CDR1 KGHDR, CDR2 SFDVKD. V lost 7 bases and J 2 bases, leaving 7 bases between the germline ends. The CDR3 covers 12 residues. CDR3 loop: CATSPGNYGYTF. The CDR3 DNA reads TGTGCCACCAGCCCAGGGAACTATGGCTACACCTTC.

J is TRBJ1-6 and V is TRBV20-1; TRBD1 might be the D (6 bases). V was trimmed by 5 bases and J by 5 bases, leaving 7 bases between them. The CDR3 extends over 12 amino acids. Germline V lookup: CDR1 DFQATT, CDR2 SNEGSKA (reference sequence). The CDR3, as DNA: TGCAGTGCTGGACAGCATAATTCACCCCTCCACTTT. Translation: CSAGQHNSPLHF.

On this clonotype itself: A single base separates this from a much larger clone, so it may be a read error. V and J are TRBV5-6 and TRBJ1-1; TRBD1 might be the D (6 bases). Per the germline V gene, CDR1 is SGHDT and CDR2 is YYEEEE. This CDR3 region has 19 residues. The CDR3 is CASSPPLGTRRTLNTEALF. CDR3 bases: TGTGCCAGCAGCCCCCCCTTAGGGACACGAAGGACTTTGAACACTGAAGCTCTCTTT.

V is TRBV2 and J is TRBJ1-1; unclear D gene. This CDR3 is built from 11 residues. CDR1 and CDR2 (germline): SNHLY, FYNNEI. The V end lost 6 bases, the J end lost 4 bases, and 6 bases lay between the germline ends. The CDR3 here is CASRVFTEAFF. Written as DNA, the CDR3 is TGTGCCAGCAGGGTGTTCACTGAAGCTTTCTTT.

On this clonotype itself: Since a much larger clone is just one base distant, this may be a read error. The rearrangement uses TRBV3-1 and TRBJ1-3; 8 bases align to TRBD1. The CDR3 is made up of 15 amino acids. Germline loops: CDR1 LGHDT, CDR2 YNNKEL (reference sequence). Written as DNA, the CDR3 is TGTGCCAGCAGCCAATTCGACAGGGGTGGAAACACCGTATATTTT. It encodes CASSQFDRGGNTVYF.

This clonotype has ten or more counts. The V gene is TRBV20-1, the J gene TRBJ1-5, with D possibly being TRBD1 (5 bases). Germline CDR1 reads DFQATT; CDR2 reads SNEGSKA (reference sequence). Deletions cut 4 bases from V and 6 bases from J, with 10 bases between. CDR3 length: 12 residues. CDR3 in amino acids: CSAIPGTQPQHF. CDR3 in DNA: TGCAGTGCTATCCCCGGGACTCAGCCCCAGCATTTT.

This clonotype was observed at least ten times. The chain employs TRBV7-2 and TRBJ2-7; D unresolved. With 3 bases removed from V and 0 bases from J, the gap between germline ends came to 15 bases. The CDR3 has 16 residues. Germline lookup yields CDR1 SGHTA and CDR2 FQGNSA. In nucleotides, the CDR3 is TGTGCCAGCAGCTTTCGGCTACTCCCAAGCTCCTACGAGCAGTACTTC. It specifies CASSFRLLPSSYEQYF.

The rearrangement links TRBV11-2 to TRBJ2-3, with TRBD2 identical over 10 bases. Germline V gene lookup returns CDR1 SGHAT and CDR2 FQNNGV. V shed 8 bases, J shed 4 bases, and the junction held 9 bases outside the gene matches. CDR3 length: 15 residues. The CDR3 reads CASGLPGTSADTQYF. In nucleotides, the CDR3 is TGTGCCAGCGGGCTCCCGGGGACTAGCGCAGATACGCAGTATTTT.

This clonotype was counted a few times. This chain uses TRBV7-2 with TRBJ2-7; no definite D call. In germline, CDR1 is SGHTA, CDR2 FQGNSA. Between the trimmed V and J ends, which lost 7 bases and 3 bases, there was a span of 10 bases. The CDR3 has 12 residues. DNA of the CDR3: TGTGCCAGCAAAGGGCAGGACTACGAGCAGTACTTC. Amino acid sequence: CASKGQDYEQYF.

To note about this clonotype: This clone may be a read error of a much larger clone one base away. The genes are TRBV18 and TRBJ1-2; 7 nucleotides align to TRBD1. Germline V lookup: CDR1 KGHSH, CDR2 LQKENI. The CDR3 totals 14 residues. This CDR3 is CVSSRTGERYGYTF. DNA of the CDR3: TGTGTCAGCTCACGAACAGGGGAGAGGTATGGCTACACCTTC.

The chain links TRBV15 to TRBJ1-5; 7 bases are a match to TRBD1. Germline V CDR1 and CDR2: LNHNV, YYDKDF (reference sequence). After removal of 9 bases from V and 0 bases from J, the junction contained 5 bases not matched to a gene. This CDR3 is built from 14 residues. DNA of the CDR3: TGTGCCACTCAGACAGGGAATAGCAATCAGCCCCAGCATTTT. Amino acid sequence: CATQTGNSNQPQHF.

In its sample, this clonotype was seen many times. V and J are TRBV7-9 and TRBJ2-7; no definite D call. The CDR3 is made up of 13 amino acids. Germline CDR1 is SEHNR and CDR2 is FQNEAQ (reference sequence). With 1 base removed from V and 1 base from J, the gap between germline ends came to 5 bases. The CDR3: CASSLELSYEQYF. The CDR3 DNA sequence: TGTGCCAGCAGCTTAGAACTTTCCTACGAGCAGTACTTC.

This clonotype has only one observation. A much larger clone is a single base away; this may be a read error. Written as DNA, the CDR3 is TGTGCCAGCAGCCCCCGATCAGGGGGTCGCGTTGAAAAACTGTCTTTT. Translating it yields CASSPRSGGRVEKLSF. The chain employs TRBV11-2 and TRBJ1-4; 7 bases are shared with TRBD1. CDR1 and CDR2 from the germline V gene are SGHAT and FQNNGV. This CDR3 has 16 residues.

This clonotype was detected many times. The chain recombines TRBV7-2 with TRBJ2-5; D is unclear. The germline V and J ends were trimmed by 1 base and 4 bases, with 10 bases remaining between them. This CDR3 spans 14 amino acids. Per the germline V gene, CDR1 is SGHTA and CDR2 is FQGNSA. CDR3 protein: CASSLEGRRETQYF. The CDR3 nucleotides read TGTGCCAGCAGCTTAGAGGGAAGACGAGAGACCCAGTACTTC. Supplemented by reference TRBV7-2 and TRBJ2-5, the full variable domain reads GAGVSQSPSNKVTEKGKDVELRCDPISGHTALYWYRQSLGQGLEFLIYFQGNSAPDKSGLPSDRFSAERTGGSVSTLTIQRTQQEDSAVYLCASSLEGRRETQYFGPGTRLLVL.

This clonotype has a handful of counts. The chain is built from TRBV19 and TRBJ2-6; D gene ambiguous. Between the trimmed V and J ends, which lost 5 bases and 0 bases, there was a span of 2 bases. The CDR3 is 13 residues long. The germline V gene encodes CDR1 LNHDA and CDR2 SQIVND (reference sequence). CDR3 DNA: TGTGCCAGTAGTGGCTCTGGGGCCAACGTCCTGACTTTC. Its protein product is CASSGSGANVLTF.

The genes are TRBV12-3 or TRBV12-4 and TRBJ1-1; TRBD1 is a possible D gene (5 bases). Trimming left V 3 bases short and J 8 bases short, with 13 bases between. The CDR3 totals 13 residues. The CDR3 here is CASSFGREKEAFF. Written as DNA, the CDR3 is TGTGCCAGCAGTTTCGGCAGGGAGAAAGAAGCTTTCTTT.

In DNA, the CDR3 is TGTGCCAGCATCCCTGCTGGGGGATGGCTTAGCAATCAGCCCCAGCATTTT. Its translation is CASIPAGGWLSNQPQHF. V and J are TRBV7-7 and TRBJ1-5, with D possibly matching TRBD1 (5 bases). Germline-derived CDR1 and CDR2 are SSHAT and FNYEAQ (reference sequence). The CDR3 length is 17 residues. The ends were cut back, 7 bases at V and 0 bases at J, with 19 bases in the middle. The full variable domain, rest sourced from reference TRBV7-7 and TRBJ1-5, is GAGVSQSPRYKVTKRGQDVTLRCDPISSHATLYWYQQALGQGPEFLTYFNYEAQPDKSGLPSDRFSAERPEGSISTLTIQRTEQRDSAMYRCASIPAGGWLSNQPQHFGDGTRLSIL.